This T cell receptor (beta chain) emerged from a study of cytomegalovirus exposure and HLA in healthy donors. The study, taken as a whole, reports: Among TCR beta chains of equal frequency, HLA-associated ones were more clonally expanded in a later analysis. Rare TCR sequences predominated, though certain public TCRs were found in many donors.

CDR3 size: 18 residues. This clone is a singleton in its sample. Its antigen remains unidentified. 13 Jbeta primers and 60 Vbeta primers were used for the PCR. The method was immunoSEQ multiplex PCR; TCRdb's version includes in-frame clones alone and lacks a portion of them. Of roughly 99,000 clones in the sample, 60% to 85% were seen once. The chain has TRBV21-1 and TRBJ1-4; TRBD1 is taken as the D call from the table, unchecked against the DNA. TRBV21-1 is a known pseudogene. The sequence came from a man between 60 and 75 years old in good health and CMV-seropositive. What was sequenced was PBMCs. This CDR3 is CASSIPDRVNGKYEKLFF. CDR3 nucleotide sequence: TGTGCCAGCAGCATTCCGGACAGGGTTAACGGAAAATATGAAAAACTGTTTTTT.